The rows below give T cell receptor beta chains drawn from one sample of a study of PD-1 blockade in classical Hodgkin lymphoma. TCRdb's table, derived via immunoSEQ multiplex PCR, lists solely in-frame clones and lacks some. This table holds 89,000 or so clones, 80% to 95% found once. The sequencing used peripheral blood mononuclear cells (PBMCs), collected before the second cycle of nivolumab. The receptors were gathered from a human donor with classical Hodgkin lymphoma. Each CDR3 is given with its conserved first and last residue. The order of the fields is clone size, D gene, V gene, J gene, CDR3 length, CDR3 DNA, CDR3 protein. D genes are given only for firm matches. Where a row states a size, it is once, few, many or the class of an expanded clone; other rows omit it.

abundance: -; d_gene: -; v_gene: TRBV2; j_gene: TRBJ2-7; len: 14; CDR3nt: TGTGCCAGCAGTGAAACTGATGGAGCCTACGAGCAGTACTTC; CDR3aa: CASSETDGAYEQYF
abundance: -; d_gene: TRBD2; v_gene: TRBV5-6; j_gene: TRBJ2-1; len: 13; CDR3nt: TGTGCCAGCAGCTTGAGCGGGATGAATGAGCAGTTCTTC; CDR3aa: CASSLSGMNEQFF
abundance: -; d_gene: -; v_gene: TRBV19; j_gene: TRBJ2-1; len: 16; CDR3nt: TGTGCCAGTAGTATCCGGTGGCCCGCCCCAAACAATGAGCAGTTCTTC; CDR3aa: CASSIRWPAPNNEQFF
abundance: -; d_gene: -; v_gene: TRBV12-1; j_gene: TRBJ1-1; len: 13; CDR3nt: TGTGCCAGCCTTGGGGGCAGGGTTGGCCGTCCTTTCTTT; CDR3aa: CASLGGRVGRPFF
abundance: once; d_gene: TRBD2; v_gene: TRBV7-3; j_gene: TRBJ2-1; len: 16; CDR3nt: TGTGCCAGCAGCTCGCTCGGACTAGCGGGATACAATGAGCAGTTCTTC; CDR3aa: CASSSLGLAGYNEQFF
abundance: -; d_gene: TRBD2; v_gene: TRBV27; j_gene: TRBJ2-3; len: 14; CDR3nt: TGTGCCAGCAGTTTAAAGCGGGAGGGGTATACGCAGTATTTT; CDR3aa: CASSLKREGYTQYF
abundance: -; d_gene: -; v_gene: TRBV5-5; j_gene: TRBJ2-5; len: 13; CDR3nt: TGTGCCAGCAGCTTCGGACGAGAAGAGACCCAGTACTTC; CDR3aa: CASSFGREETQYF
abundance: few; d_gene: -; v_gene: TRBV28; j_gene: TRBJ1-2; len: 12; CDR3nt: TGTGCCAGCAGTTTGGAAGTTAGTGGCTACACCTTC; CDR3aa: CASSLEVSGYTF
abundance: once; d_gene: -; v_gene: TRBV2; j_gene: TRBJ1-1; len: 11; CDR3nt: TGTGCCAGCAGGGGTGGTGTGGGTGCTTTCTTT; CDR3aa: CASRGGVGAFF
abundance: -; d_gene: TRBD1; v_gene: TRBV25-1; j_gene: TRBJ2-1; len: 16; CDR3nt: TGTGCCAGCAAGGGCGGGACAGGGAGAACCTATTACCGGGAGTTCTTC; CDR3aa: CASKGGTGRTYYREFF
abundance: -; d_gene: -; v_gene: TRBV10-1; j_gene: TRBJ1-1; len: 14; CDR3nt: TGCGCCAGCAGTCTTACGCGGGTGAACACTGAAGCTTTCTTT; CDR3aa: CASSLTRVNTEAFF
abundance: -; d_gene: -; v_gene: TRBV19; j_gene: TRBJ2-1; len: 13; CDR3nt: TGTGCCAGTAGTATAGGGTTGGGCAATGAGCAGTTCTTC; CDR3aa: CASSIGLGNEQFF
abundance: -; d_gene: -; v_gene: TRBV1; j_gene: TRBJ2-3; len: 15; CDR3nt: TGCACCAGCAGCCAAAGCCAGCGGGGCACAGATACGCAGTATTTT; CDR3aa: CTSSQSQRGTDTQYF
abundance: -; d_gene: -; v_gene: TRBV11-2; j_gene: TRBJ2-4; len: 17; CDR3nt: TGTGCCAGCAGGTCTCCGGGGACATTGGGAGCCAAAAACATTCAGTACTTC; CDR3aa: CASRSPGTLGAKNIQYF
abundance: -; d_gene: -; v_gene: TRBV5-1; j_gene: TRBJ1-1; len: 13; CDR3nt: TGCGCCAGCAGCCCCAACATGAACACTGAAGCTTTCTTT; CDR3aa: CASSPNMNTEAFF
abundance: -; d_gene: -; v_gene: TRBV5-1; j_gene: TRBJ2-7; len: 13; CDR3nt: TGCGCCAGCAGCTCTTACTCAAGCTACGAGCAGTACTTC; CDR3aa: CASSSYSSYEQYF
abundance: -; d_gene: TRBD2; v_gene: TRBV4-1; j_gene: TRBJ2-7; len: 16; CDR3nt: TGCGCCAGCAGCCCACTAGCGGGAGGGGGCTCCTACGAGCAGTACTTC; CDR3aa: CASSPLAGGGSYEQYF
abundance: -; d_gene: -; v_gene: TRBV5-1; j_gene: TRBJ1-3; len: 14; CDR3nt: TGCGCCAGCAGCTCAACAGGGCCTGGAAACACCATATATTTT; CDR3aa: CASSSTGPGNTIYF
abundance: few; d_gene: -; v_gene: TRBV20-1; j_gene: TRBJ1-1; len: 11; CDR3nt: TGCAGTGTTCGGGGGCAGACTGAAGCTTTCTTT; CDR3aa: CSVRGQTEAFF
abundance: -; d_gene: TRBD2; v_gene: TRBV9; j_gene: TRBJ2-3; len: 15; CDR3nt: TGTGCCAGCAGCGTAGACGGGAGGGAGGGAGATACGCAGTATTTT; CDR3aa: CASSVDGREGDTQYF
abundance: -; d_gene: -; v_gene: TRBV28; j_gene: TRBJ1-1; len: 13; CDR3nt: TGTGCCAGCAGTCCTCCGGGTAGCGCTGAAGCTTTCTTT; CDR3aa: CASSPPGSAEAFF
abundance: -; d_gene: -; v_gene: TRBV10-3; j_gene: TRBJ2-2; len: 15; CDR3nt: TGTGCCGTCCGGGGCCGGGACATCAACACCGGGGAGCTGTTTTTT; CDR3aa: CAVRGRDINTGELFF
abundance: -; d_gene: -; v_gene: TRBV2; j_gene: TRBJ2-2; len: 12; CDR3nt: TGTGCCAGCTCAGGGGACACCGGGGAGCTGTTTTTT; CDR3aa: CASSGDTGELFF
abundance: -; d_gene: -; v_gene: TRBV7-9; j_gene: TRBJ2-2; len: 15; CDR3nt: TGTGCCAGCAGCTTAAGTAGGGGGAACACCGGGGAGCTGTTTTTT; CDR3aa: CASSLSRGNTGELFF
abundance: -; d_gene: -; v_gene: TRBV7-9; j_gene: TRBJ1-2; len: 15; CDR3nt: TGTGCCAGCAGCACCGCCACGGACAGAAACTATGGCTACACCTTC; CDR3aa: CASSTATDRNYGYTF
abundance: -; d_gene: -; v_gene: TRBV5-4; j_gene: TRBJ2-7; len: 15; CDR3nt: TGTGCCAGCAGCTCTACTGACAGAAGAAGTAACGAGCAGTACTTC; CDR3aa: CASSSTDRRSNEQYF
abundance: -; d_gene: TRBD2; v_gene: TRBV14; j_gene: TRBJ2-1; len: 16; CDR3nt: TGTGCCAGCAGCCAAGGTAGCGGGAGGGTCTACAATGAGCAGTTCTTC; CDR3aa: CASSQGSGRVYNEQFF
abundance: -; d_gene: -; v_gene: TRBV5-6; j_gene: TRBJ1-1; len: 14; CDR3nt: TGTGCCAGCAGCCCCCTGGCGGGGTTCACTGAAGCTTTCTTT; CDR3aa: CASSPLAGFTEAFF
abundance: -; d_gene: TRBD2; v_gene: TRBV5-4; j_gene: TRBJ2-5; len: 17; CDR3nt: TGTGCCAGCAGCCCTGCTCGGGGGAGGGCCGGCCCAGAGACCCAGTACTTC; CDR3aa: CASSPARGRAGPETQYF
abundance: -; d_gene: -; v_gene: TRBV27; j_gene: TRBJ2-3; len: 14; CDR3nt: TGTGCCAGCAGTTTGGCGGGGCCGCCAGGTACGCAGTATTTT; CDR3aa: CASSLAGPPGTQYF
abundance: -; d_gene: TRBD2; v_gene: TRBV4-1; j_gene: TRBJ2-1; len: 17; CDR3nt: TGCGCCAGCAGCCAAGATCCGGCTAGCGGGAGGGTGGTTGAGCAGTTCTTC; CDR3aa: CASSQDPASGRVVEQFF
abundance: -; d_gene: -; v_gene: TRBV13; j_gene: TRBJ2-1; len: 15; CDR3nt: TGTGCCAGCAGCTTTGACCGACAGCCAGGGCGTGAGCAGTTCTTC; CDR3aa: CASSFDRQPGREQFF
abundance: -; d_gene: -; v_gene: TRBV7-9; j_gene: TRBJ2-1; len: 13; CDR3nt: TGTGCCAGCAGCTTAGCTGGGGGGAGGAAGCAGTTCTTC; CDR3aa: CASSLAGGRKQFF